Detailed here is one T cell receptor (beta chain). As yet, its antigen is unknown. Healthy individuals who donated bone marrow served as the donors. The CDR3 loop spans 14 amino acids. V was pared by 0 bases and J by 1 base, with 6 bases between. Germline V CDR1 and CDR2: MGHRA, YSYEKL. These data come from a study of cytomegalovirus exposure and HLA in healthy donors. Findings of the study overall: V- and J-gene trimming in TCR beta was tied to a missense DCLRE1C variant by an analysis performed later. Common viral pathogens (according to a later analysis) appeared linked to several of the most significant clusters. In an earlier analysis, about 87% or about 30%: the productive usage of most TCR beta V segments.

In the PCR, 60 Vbeta and 13 Jbeta primers were used. The method was immunoSEQ multiplex PCR; TCRdb's version includes in-frame clones alone and lacks a portion of them. The sample table sets out about 160,000 clones. The source is a woman aged 60-75 years in good health and CMV-seronegative. The chain couples TRBV4-1 to TRBJ1-2; D is uncertain. The specimen sequenced was PBMCs. The CDR3 bases are TGCGCCAGCAGCCAAGAACAGTATAACTATGGCTACACCTTC. Translated: CASSQEQYNYGYTF.